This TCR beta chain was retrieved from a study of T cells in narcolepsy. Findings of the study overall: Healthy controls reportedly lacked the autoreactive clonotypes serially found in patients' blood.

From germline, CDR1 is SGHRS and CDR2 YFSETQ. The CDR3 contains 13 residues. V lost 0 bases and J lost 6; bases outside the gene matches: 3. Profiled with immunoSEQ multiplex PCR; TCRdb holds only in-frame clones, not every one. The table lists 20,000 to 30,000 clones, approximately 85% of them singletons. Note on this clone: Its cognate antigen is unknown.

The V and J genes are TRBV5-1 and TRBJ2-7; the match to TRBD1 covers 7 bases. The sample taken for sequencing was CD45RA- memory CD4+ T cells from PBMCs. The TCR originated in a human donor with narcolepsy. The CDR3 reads CASSLARDSEQYF. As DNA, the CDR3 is TGCGCCAGCAGCTTGGCAAGGGACAGCGAGCAGTACTTC.